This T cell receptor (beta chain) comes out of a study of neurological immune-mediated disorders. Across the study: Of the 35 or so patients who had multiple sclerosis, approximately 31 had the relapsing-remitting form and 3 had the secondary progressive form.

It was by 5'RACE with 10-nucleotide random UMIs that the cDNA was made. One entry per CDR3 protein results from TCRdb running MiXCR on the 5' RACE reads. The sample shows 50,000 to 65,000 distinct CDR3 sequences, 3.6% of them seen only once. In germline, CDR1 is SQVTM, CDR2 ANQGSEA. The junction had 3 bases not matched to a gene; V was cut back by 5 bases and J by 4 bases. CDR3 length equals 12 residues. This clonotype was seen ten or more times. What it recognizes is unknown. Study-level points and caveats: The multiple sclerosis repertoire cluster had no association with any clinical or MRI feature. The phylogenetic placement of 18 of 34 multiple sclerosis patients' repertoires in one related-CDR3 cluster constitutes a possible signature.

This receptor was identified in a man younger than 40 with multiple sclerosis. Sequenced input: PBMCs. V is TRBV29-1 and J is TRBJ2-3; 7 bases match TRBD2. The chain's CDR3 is CSVSGGSDTQYF. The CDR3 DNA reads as TGCAGCGTTTCCGGGGGGTCAGATACGCAGTATTTT.